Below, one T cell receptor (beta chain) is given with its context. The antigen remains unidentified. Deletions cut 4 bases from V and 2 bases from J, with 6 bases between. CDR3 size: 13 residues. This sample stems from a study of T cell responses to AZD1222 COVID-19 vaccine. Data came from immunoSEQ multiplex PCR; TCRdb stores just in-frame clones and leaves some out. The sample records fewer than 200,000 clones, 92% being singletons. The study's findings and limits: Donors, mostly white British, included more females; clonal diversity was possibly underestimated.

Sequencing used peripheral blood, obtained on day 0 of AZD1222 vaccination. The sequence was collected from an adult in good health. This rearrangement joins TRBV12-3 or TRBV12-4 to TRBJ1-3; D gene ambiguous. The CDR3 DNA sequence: TGTGCCAGCAGTTCGACGACTGGAAACACCATATATTTT. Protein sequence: CASSSTTGNTIYF.